Each of the 27 T cell receptor beta chains below was sequenced from the same sample in a study of blood T cell repertoires in COVID-19. TCRdb keeps only in-frame clones here, not all; method: immunoSEQ multiplex PCR. The sample yields about 420,000 clones, about 90% seen once. The specimen sequenced was peripheral blood. The receptors were gathered from a man aged 18 to 30 with COVID-19, enrolled during active disease.

J is TRBJ2-1 and V is TRBV3-1 (or the pseudogene TRBV3-2), with a possible D match to TRBD2 (6 bases). The V and J ends lost 5 bases and 5 bases respectively, with 10 bases between them. The CDR3 spans 13 residues. Germline V gene lookup returns CDR1 LGHDT and CDR2 YNNKEL (reference sequence). The CDR3 is CASSSTRDNEQFF. The CDR3 DNA reads as TGTGCCAGCAGCTCGACTAGGGACAATGAGCAGTTCTTC.

The chain has TRBV12-2 and TRBJ2-5; the table's D call, TRBD2, was not checked against the DNA. TRBV12-2 is a known pseudogene. This CDR3 has 17 amino acids. CDR3 sequence reads: CASRLDWGGLARETQYF. For the CDR3, the DNA is TGTGCAAGTCGCTTAGACTGGGGGGGACTAGCAAGGGAGACCCAGTACTTC.

This clone was detected once. V is TRBV5-6 and J is TRBJ2-1; maybe TRBD1 (5 bases). Germline V gene lookup returns CDR1 SGHDT and CDR2 YYEEEE. The CDR3 contains 15 residues. Trimming took 4 bases from V and 2 from J, leaving 13 bases between them. CDR3 coding DNA: TGTGCCAGCAGCCAAACCTCAGGGCCCTACAATGAGCAGTTCTTC. This encodes CASSQTSGPYNEQFF.

A single count supports this clone. The rearrangement links TRBV30 to TRBJ2-5; D is possibly TRBD2 (6 bases). Germline CDR1 and CDR2: GTSNPN and SVGIG (reference sequence). CDR3 size: 16 residues. Trimming shortened V by 2 bases and J by 3 bases, and 19 bases separated the two germline ends. The CDR3 region is CAWSSYRGIKKETQYF. The CDR3, as DNA: TGTGCCTGGAGTTCCTATCGGGGGATAAAAAAAGAGACCCAGTACTTC.

In regard to this clone: Germline is not matched at one junction end, which may reflect a read error. The gene calls are TRBV2 and TRBJ1-2, with D maybe TRBD1 (6 bases). This CDR3 has 10 amino acids. CDR1 is SNHLY and CDR2 is FYNNEI in the germline V gene. The CDR3 DNA follows: TGTGCCAGCAGTGCCGGGACACCTCTCTTC. Its protein product is CASSAGTPLF.

Of note for this clone: Distinct nucleotide sequences in the sample also encode this CDR3. The chain couples TRBV5-1 to TRBJ2-2; weak D call: TRBD2 (6 bases). From germline, CDR1 is SGHRS and CDR2 YFSETQ. Trimming took off 4 bases at V and 0 bases at J, with 10 bases between the two ends. CDR3 length: 15 residues. The CDR3 nucleotides read TGCGCCAGCAGCCCGGGACTTACGAACACCGGGGAGCTGTTTTTT. As protein: CASSPGLTNTGELFF. Based on the CDR3 plus reference TRBV5-1 and TRBJ2-2, the full variable domain is KAGVTQTPRYLIKTRGQQVTLSCSPISGHRSVSWYQQTPGQGLQFLFEYFSETQRNKGNFPGRFSGRQFSNSRSEMNVSTLELGDSALYLCASSPGLTNTGELFFGEGSRLTVL.

The V call is TRBV7-2, the J call TRBJ2-3; TRBD1 is a possible D gene (5 bases). V was clipped by 5 bases and J by 1 base, with 19 bases between them. There are 17 residues in the CDR3. Germline assignment: CDR1 SGHTA and CDR2 FQGNSA. Here the CDR3 reads CASSRVGAYTRTDTQYF. The CDR3 DNA is TGTGCCAGCAGCCGGGTAGGGGCCTACACACGCACAGATACGCAGTATTTT.

The genes are TRBV5-4 and TRBJ2-5; D is possibly TRBD2 (5 bases). From germline, CDR1 is SGHNT and CDR2 YYREEE (reference sequence). The CDR3 spans 15 residues. Trimming left V 4 bases short and J 0 bases short, with 13 bases between. The CDR3 here is CASSQRRGYQETQYF. The DNA of the CDR3 is TGTGCCAGCAGCCAGCGGCGCGGCTACCAAGAGACCCAGTACTTC. The variable domain in full, with the rest retrieved from reference TRBV5-4 and TRBJ2-5, is ETGVTQSPTHLIKTRGQQVTLRCSSQSGHNTVSWYQQALGQGPQFIFQYYREEENGRGNFPPRFSGLQFPNYSSELNVNALELDDSALYLCASSQRRGYQETQYFGPGTRLLVL.

The V call is TRBV27, the J call TRBJ2-1, with D maybe TRBD1 (5 bases). Germline values: CDR1 MNHEY, CDR2 SMNVEV (reference sequence). Trimming removed 6 bases from V and 3 bases from J, with 12 bases in between. The CDR3 spans 14 residues. CDR3 in amino acids: CASSLRGRYNEQFF. DNA for the CDR3: TGTGCCAGCAGCCTAAGGGGTCGCTACAATGAGCAGTTCTTC.

The V call is TRBV30, the J call TRBJ2-7, with 8 nucleotides matching TRBD2. The CDR3 runs to 13 residues. V was pared by 6 bases and J by 6 bases, with 10 bases of the junction left unmatched. Looked up from germline, CDR1 is GTSNPN and CDR2 is SVGIG (reference sequence). The CDR3 nucleotides are TGTGCCTGCACTCCGGGACTAGAAAGCGAGCAGTACTTC. Translating it yields CACTPGLESEQYF.

Comment on this clone: Other nucleotide sequences in the sample specify the same CDR3. This chain joins TRBV29-1 and TRBJ2-5; D might be TRBD2 (6 bases). This CDR3 contains 13 residues. V lost 7 bases and J lost 3, with 15 bases in between. Germline values: CDR1 SQVTM, CDR2 ANQGSEA. The CDR3 DNA reads TGCAGCGCTCACCCACCGGGAGAAGAGACCCAGTACTTC. It yields the protein CSAHPPGEETQYF.

The V call is TRBV10-3, the J call TRBJ2-3; TRBD2 agrees at 15 bases. The germline V gene has CDR1 ENHRY and CDR2 SYGVKD. This CDR3 has 15 residues. V lost 10 bases to trimming and J lost 5 bases; unmatched junction nucleotides: 7. The CDR3 is CATGTSGGHGDTQYF. Here the CDR3 DNA reads TGTGCCACCGGGACTAGCGGGGGGCATGGAGATACGCAGTATTTT.

The CDR3 protein is CASSHSRGDQPQHF. In DNA form, the CDR3 reads TGTGCCAGCAGCCATTCCAGGGGGGATCAGCCCCAGCATTTT. The chain employs TRBV3-1 (or the pseudogene TRBV3-2) and TRBJ1-5; 7 bases align to TRBD1. Germline V CDR1 and CDR2: LGHDT, YNNKEL (reference sequence). Trimming took 3 bases from V and 5 from J; bases not matched to a gene: 4. The CDR3 has 14 amino acids.

The J gene is TRBJ2-5, the V gene TRBV9, with 11 nucleotides matching TRBD2. V lost 3 bases, J lost 4 bases, and 5 bases stayed unmatched. Looked up from germline, CDR1 is SGDLS and CDR2 is YYNGEE. This CDR3 comprises 15 residues. The CDR3 region is CASSDSGRARETQYF. In DNA, the CDR3 is TGTGCCAGCAGCGATAGCGGGAGGGCTCGAGAGACCCAGTACTTC.

V gene TRBV6-5 combines with J gene TRBJ1-1; perhaps TRBD1 as D (5 bases). Germline assignment: CDR1 MNHEY and CDR2 SVGAGI. V shed 5 bases and J shed 0 bases, with 13 bases lying between them. The CDR3 spans 15 residues. In DNA form, the CDR3 reads TGTGCCAGCAGTCAGACAGTTCCATTGAACACTGAAGCTTTCTTT. Its protein product is CASSQTVPLNTEAFF.

The chain has TRBV30 and TRBJ1-5; 9 bases match TRBD1. The CDR3 covers 15 residues. Germline V gene sequence: CDR1 GTSNPN, CDR2 SVGIG (reference sequence). V lost 5 bases to trimming and J lost 7 bases; unmatched junction nucleotides: 12. The CDR3 DNA reads as TGTGCCTGGTCCCCGGGACAGGGTTTGTGGCAGCCCCAGCATTTT. This gives the protein CAWSPGQGLWQPQHF.

The CDR3 region has the DNA TGTGCCAGCAGTGAAATTCAGAACGGCTACACCTTC. Translation gives CASSEIQNGYTF. The chain is built from TRBV2 and TRBJ1-2; D gene ambiguous. V lost 2 bases, J lost 8 bases, and 9 bases lay in between. Germline V gene sequence: CDR1 SNHLY, CDR2 FYNNEI. CDR3 size: 12 residues.

V is TRBV6-5 and J is TRBJ1-1; no clear D. From germline, CDR1 is MNHEY and CDR2 SVGAGI. V was clipped by 6 bases and J by 3 bases, with 11 bases between them. This CDR3 is built from 13 residues. The CDR3 DNA reads TGTGCCAGCAGAGACGGGGATTACACTGAAGCTTTCTTT. Protein: CASRDGDYTEAFF.

The chain carries TRBV6-5 and TRBJ2-7; D possibly corresponds to TRBD2 (7 bases). V was trimmed by 4 bases and J by 5 bases, leaving 18 bases between them. From germline, CDR1 is MNHEY and CDR2 SVGAGI. The CDR3 loop spans 15 amino acids. CDR3 region: CASSSLGGALDEQYF. CDR3 DNA: TGTGCCAGCAGTTCCCTGGGGGGGGCGCTGGACGAGCAGTACTTC.

CDR3 sequence: CASSSTSGGLPYNEQFF. The CDR3 bases are TGTGCCAGCAGTTCCACTAGCGGGGGCCTCCCCTACAATGAGCAGTTCTTC. The chain uses TRBV6-2 or TRBV6-3 and TRBJ2-1; 11 bases line up with TRBD2. J lost 2 bases, V lost 4 bases, and 7 bases had no gene match. CDR1 and CDR2 from the germline V gene are MNHEY and SVGEGT. This CDR3 spans 17 amino acids.

In DNA, the CDR3 is TGTGCCAGCAGTTTATTTGGACAGGTGCCCGGGGAGCTGTTTTTT. This translates into CASSLFGQVPGELFF. The chain carries TRBV27 and TRBJ2-2; 7 bases are shared with TRBD1. J was trimmed by 6 bases and V by 1 base; bases with no gene match: 5. Per germline, CDR1 MNHEY and CDR2 SMNVEV (reference sequence). The CDR3 loop spans 15 amino acids.

The chain has TRBV24-1 and TRBJ2-2; D is possibly TRBD2 (6 bases). With 7 bases removed from V and 2 bases from J, the gap between germline ends came to 7 bases. Germline CDR1 is KGHDR and CDR2 is SFDVKD. The CDR3 runs 13 residues. The chain's CDR3 is CATRGGNTGELFF. In DNA, the CDR3 is TGTGCCACCAGGGGAGGAAACACCGGGGAGCTGTTTTTT.

This sequence joins TRBV19 and TRBJ1-1, with D possibly TRBD1 on 6 matching bases. The CDR3 contains 14 residues. V was trimmed by 5 bases and J by 0 bases, leaving 10 bases between them. CDR1 and CDR2 from the germline V gene are LNHDA and SQIVND (reference sequence). CDR3 coding DNA: TGTGCCAGTAGTCCACGACAGGTGAACACTGAAGCTTTCTTT. It yields the protein CASSPRQVNTEAFF.

This chain links TRBV14 with TRBJ1-6; D gene uncertain. The germline V and J ends were trimmed by 0 bases and 6 bases, with 9 bases remaining between them. Germline-derived CDR1 and CDR2 are SGHDN and FVKESK. This CDR3 is built from 15 residues. CDR3 residues: CASSQDYSLNSPLHF. Written as DNA, the CDR3 is TGTGCCAGCAGCCAAGACTACAGTCTTAATTCACCCCTCCACTTT.

The chain links TRBV30 to TRBJ1-3, with D tentatively TRBD1 (5 bases). CDR1 is GTSNPN and CDR2 is SVGIG in the germline V gene (reference sequence). This CDR3 region has 14 residues. V gave up 2 bases and J gave up 2 bases, with 10 bases separating them. CDR3 nucleotide sequence: TGTGCCTGGAGTACAGGCGTTGCTGGAAACACCATATATTTT. It specifies CAWSTGVAGNTIYF.

The chain joins TRBV19 to TRBJ2-1, with 11 bases that match TRBD2. Germline-derived CDR1 and CDR2 are LNHDA and SQIVND (reference sequence). The CDR3 covers 13 residues. The V gene end was trimmed by 3 bases and the J gene end by 8 bases; junction bases not matched to a gene: 0. In DNA form, the CDR3 reads TGTGCCAGTAGTATGGGACTAGCGGATGAGCAGTTCTTC. Translated: CASSMGLADEQFF.

The chain combines TRBV10-3 with TRBJ1-1, with D uncertain. CDR3 size: 15 residues. The germline CDR1 and CDR2 sequences are ENHRY and SYGVKD. V dropped 2 bases and J dropped 4 bases, with 14 bases sitting between them. DNA for the CDR3: TGTGCCATCAGTGAGGTGACTTCGTTGGGCACTGAAGCTTTCTTT. Translating it yields CAISEVTSLGTEAFF.